This T cell receptor (beta chain) comes out of a study of cytomegalovirus exposure and HLA in healthy donors. Study-level information: Unique TCR beta sequences numbering 95 million to 130 million came from some 200 million T cells in an earlier analysis. Study-wide points: In a later analysis, the majority of CMV-associated beta chains seemingly showed HLA restriction.

Healthy bone marrow donors made up the cohort. The primer mix had 60 Vbeta and 13 Jbeta primers. The assay was immunoSEQ multiplex PCR, and TCRdb's table has in-frame clones only and misses some. The repertoire holds some 200,000 clones, with roughly 78% as singletons. About this clone itself: The antigen is not known.

The CDR3 is 17 amino acids. Germline V gene lookup returns CDR1 SGHVS and CDR2 FQNEAQ. Trimming removed 5 bases from V and 2 bases from J; junction bases left unmatched: 10. The TCR was taken from a girl aged 5 to 17 in good health and CMV-seropositive. Source material: PBMCs. The J gene is TRBJ2-1, the V gene TRBV7-8, with 9 positions matching TRBD1. As DNA, the CDR3 is TGTGCCAGCAGCGCCTACAGGGGGCAAAGTCCCTACAATGAGCAGTTCTTC. Translated, it gives CASSAYRGQSPYNEQFF.